Below, one T cell receptor beta chain is given with its context. The sample is drawn from a study of control samples from healthy donors and cancer patients. TCRdb keeps only in-frame clones here, not all; method: immunoSEQ multiplex PCR. The sample contains 65,000 to 95,000 clones, 70% to 90% of which appear only once. Sequenced: blood. The sequence derives from a man in his forties or fifties in good health.

The CDR3 sequence: CAWSLPVSSYNSPLHF. The CDR3 DNA reads TGTGCCTGGAGCCTACCAGTGAGCTCCTATAATTCACCCCTCCACTTT. The chain has TRBV30 and TRBJ1-6; D is unclear. The V gene lost 3 bases and the J gene lost 0 bases, with 12 bases spanning the gap. CDR1 is GTSNPN and CDR2 is SVGIG in the germline V gene (reference sequence). CDR3 length equals 16 residues.